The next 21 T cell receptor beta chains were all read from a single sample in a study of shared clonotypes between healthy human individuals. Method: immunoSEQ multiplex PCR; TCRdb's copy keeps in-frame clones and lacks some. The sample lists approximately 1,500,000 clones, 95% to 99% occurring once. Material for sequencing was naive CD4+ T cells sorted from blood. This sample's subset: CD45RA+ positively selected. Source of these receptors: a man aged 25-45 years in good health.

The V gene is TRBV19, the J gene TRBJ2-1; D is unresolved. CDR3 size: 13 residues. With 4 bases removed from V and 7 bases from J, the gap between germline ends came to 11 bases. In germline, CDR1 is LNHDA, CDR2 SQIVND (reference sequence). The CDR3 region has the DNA TGTGCCAGTAGTAAGAGTTCCCCAAATGAGCAGTTCTTC. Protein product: CASSKSSPNEQFF.

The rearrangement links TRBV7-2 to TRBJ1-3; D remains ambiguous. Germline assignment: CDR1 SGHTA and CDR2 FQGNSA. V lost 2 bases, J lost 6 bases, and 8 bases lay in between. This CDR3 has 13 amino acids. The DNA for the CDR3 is TGTGCCAGCAGCTTAAGGGTTGCAAACACCATATATTTT. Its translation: CASSLRVANTIYF.

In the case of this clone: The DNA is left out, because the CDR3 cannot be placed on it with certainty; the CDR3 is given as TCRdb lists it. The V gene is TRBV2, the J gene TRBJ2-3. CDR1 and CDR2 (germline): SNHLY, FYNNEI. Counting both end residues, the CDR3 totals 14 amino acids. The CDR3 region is CASILGGSTDTQYF.

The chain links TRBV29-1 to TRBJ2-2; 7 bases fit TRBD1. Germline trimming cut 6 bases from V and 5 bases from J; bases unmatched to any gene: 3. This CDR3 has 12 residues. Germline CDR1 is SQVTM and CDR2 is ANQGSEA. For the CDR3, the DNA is TGCAGCGTGCTACAGGGGACCGGGGAGCTGTTTTTT. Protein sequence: CSVLQGTGELFF.

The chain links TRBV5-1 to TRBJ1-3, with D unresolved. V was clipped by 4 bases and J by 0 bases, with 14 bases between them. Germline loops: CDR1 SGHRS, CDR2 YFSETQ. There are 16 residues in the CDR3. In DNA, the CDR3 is TGCGCCAGCAGCCAGTACTTTCAGGACTCTGGAAACACCATATATTTT. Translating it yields CASSQYFQDSGNTIYF.

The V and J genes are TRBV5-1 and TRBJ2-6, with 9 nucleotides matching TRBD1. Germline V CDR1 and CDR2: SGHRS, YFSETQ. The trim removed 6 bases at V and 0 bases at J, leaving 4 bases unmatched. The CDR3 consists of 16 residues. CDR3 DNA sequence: TGCGCCAGCAACGACAGGGGGAACTCTGGGGCCAACGTCCTGACTTTC. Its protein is CASNDRGNSGANVLTF.

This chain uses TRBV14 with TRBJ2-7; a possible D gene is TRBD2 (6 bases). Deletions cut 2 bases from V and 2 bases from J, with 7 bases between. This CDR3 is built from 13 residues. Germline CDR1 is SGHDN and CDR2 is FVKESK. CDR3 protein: CASSQLATYEQYF. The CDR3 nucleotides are TGTGCCAGCAGCCAACTAGCGACCTACGAGCAGTACTTC.

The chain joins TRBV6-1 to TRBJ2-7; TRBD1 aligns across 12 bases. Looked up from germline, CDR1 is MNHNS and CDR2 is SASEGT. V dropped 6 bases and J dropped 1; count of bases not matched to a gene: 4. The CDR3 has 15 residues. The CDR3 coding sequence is TGTGCCAGCAGGACGGGACAGGGGGCGTCCTACGAGCAGTACTTC. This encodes CASRTGQGASYEQYF.

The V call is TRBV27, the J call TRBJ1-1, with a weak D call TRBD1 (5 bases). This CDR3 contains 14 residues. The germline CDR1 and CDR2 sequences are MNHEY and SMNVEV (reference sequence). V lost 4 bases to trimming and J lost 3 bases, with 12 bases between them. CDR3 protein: CASSWGSTDTEAFF. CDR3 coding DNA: TGTGCCAGCAGTTGGGGGTCAACGGACACTGAAGCTTTCTTT.

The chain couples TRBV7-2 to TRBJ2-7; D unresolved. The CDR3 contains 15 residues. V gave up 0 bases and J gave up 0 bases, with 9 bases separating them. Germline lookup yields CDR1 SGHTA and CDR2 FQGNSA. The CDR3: CASSLAHTSSYEQYF. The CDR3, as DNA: TGTGCCAGCAGCTTAGCGCATACGAGCTCCTACGAGCAGTACTTC.

The CDR3 loop is CASSVGPTSYEQYF. The CDR3 DNA reads TGTGCCAGCAGCGTGGGGCCGACCTCCTACGAGCAGTACTTC. The chain joins TRBV9 to TRBJ2-7, with D tentatively TRBD1 (5 bases). Germline-derived CDR1 and CDR2 are SGDLS and YYNGEE. The CDR3 covers 14 residues. Between the trimmed V and J ends, which lost 2 bases and 0 bases, there was a span of 9 bases. Supplemented by reference TRBV9 and TRBJ2-7, the full variable domain reads DSGVTQTPKHLITATGQRVTLRCSPRSGDLSVYWYQQSLDQGLQFLIQYYNGEERAKGNILERFSAQQFPDLHSELNLSSLELGDSALYFCASSVGPTSYEQYFGPGTRLTVT.

CDR3 amino acids: CASSLQGANTEAFF. CDR3 nucleotide sequence: TGTGCCAGCAGCCTACAGGGGGCGAACACTGAAGCTTTCTTT. This chain joins TRBV6-1 and TRBJ1-1; 9 bases align to TRBD1. Looked up from germline, CDR1 is MNHNS and CDR2 is SASEGT. The CDR3 runs 14 residues. V was clipped by 6 bases and J by 1 base; unmatched bases: 3.

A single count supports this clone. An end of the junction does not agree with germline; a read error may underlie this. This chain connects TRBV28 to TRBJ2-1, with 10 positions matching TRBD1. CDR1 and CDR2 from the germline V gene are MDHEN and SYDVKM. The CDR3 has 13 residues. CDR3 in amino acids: CASRGTGVDEQLF. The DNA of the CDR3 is TGTGCCAGCAGGGGGACAGGGGTGGATGAGCAGCTCTTC. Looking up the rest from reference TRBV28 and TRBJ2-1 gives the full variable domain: DVKVTQSSRYLVKRTGEKVFLECVQDMDHENMFWYRQDPGLGLRLIYFSYDVKMKEKGDIPEGYSVSREKKERFSLILESASTNQTSMYLCASRGTGVDEQLFGPGTRLTVL.

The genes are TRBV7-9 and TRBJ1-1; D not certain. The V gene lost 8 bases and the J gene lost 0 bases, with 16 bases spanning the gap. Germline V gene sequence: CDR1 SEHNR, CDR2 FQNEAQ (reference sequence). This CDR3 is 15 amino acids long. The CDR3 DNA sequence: TGTGCCAGCCTGTTAGTGGCAGCCCTGAACACTGAAGCTTTCTTT. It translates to CASLLVAALNTEAFF.

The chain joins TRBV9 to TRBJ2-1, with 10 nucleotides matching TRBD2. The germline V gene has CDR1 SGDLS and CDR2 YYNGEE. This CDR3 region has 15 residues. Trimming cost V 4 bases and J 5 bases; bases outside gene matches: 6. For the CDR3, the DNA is TGTGCCAGCAGCCCGCGGACTAGCGGAGACAATGAGCAGTTCTTC. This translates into CASSPRTSGDNEQFF.

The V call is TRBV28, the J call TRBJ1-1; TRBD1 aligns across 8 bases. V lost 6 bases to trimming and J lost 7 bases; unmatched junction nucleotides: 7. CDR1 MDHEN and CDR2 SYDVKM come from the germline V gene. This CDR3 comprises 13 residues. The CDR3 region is CASSPPTGDEAFF. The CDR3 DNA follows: TGTGCCAGCAGCCCCCCGACAGGGGATGAAGCTTTCTTT.

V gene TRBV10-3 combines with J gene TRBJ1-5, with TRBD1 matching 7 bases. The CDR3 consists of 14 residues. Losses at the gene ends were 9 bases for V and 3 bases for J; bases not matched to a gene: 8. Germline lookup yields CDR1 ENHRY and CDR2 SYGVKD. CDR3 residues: CAIDQTGDNQPQHF. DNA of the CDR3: TGTGCCATTGATCAAACAGGGGACAATCAGCCCCAGCATTTT.

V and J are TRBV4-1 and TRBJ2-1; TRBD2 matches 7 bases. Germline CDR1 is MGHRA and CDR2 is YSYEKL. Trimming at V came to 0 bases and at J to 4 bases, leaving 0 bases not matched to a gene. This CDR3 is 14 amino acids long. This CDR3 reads CASSQEAGYNEQFF. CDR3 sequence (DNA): TGCGCCAGCAGCCAAGAAGCGGGATACAATGAGCAGTTCTTC.

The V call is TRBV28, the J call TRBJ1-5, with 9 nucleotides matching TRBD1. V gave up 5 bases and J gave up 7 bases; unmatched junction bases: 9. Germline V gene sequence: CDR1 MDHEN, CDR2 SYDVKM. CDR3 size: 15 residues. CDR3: CASSHSGTGNQPQHF. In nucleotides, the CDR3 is TGTGCCAGCAGTCACTCCGGGACAGGGAACCAGCCCCAGCATTTT.

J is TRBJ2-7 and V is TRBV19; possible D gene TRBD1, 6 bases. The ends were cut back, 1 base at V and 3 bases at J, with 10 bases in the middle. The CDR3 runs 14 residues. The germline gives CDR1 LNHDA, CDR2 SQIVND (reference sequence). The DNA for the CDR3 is TGTGCCAGTAGTATAGGGGGACACCTCTACGAGCAGTACTTC. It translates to CASSIGGHLYEQYF.

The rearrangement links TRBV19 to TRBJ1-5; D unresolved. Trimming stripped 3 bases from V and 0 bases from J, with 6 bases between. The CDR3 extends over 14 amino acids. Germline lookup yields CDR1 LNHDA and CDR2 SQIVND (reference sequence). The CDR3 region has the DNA TGTGCCAGTAGTATTCAGTTTAGCAATCAGCCCCAGCATTTT. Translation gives CASSIQFSNQPQHF. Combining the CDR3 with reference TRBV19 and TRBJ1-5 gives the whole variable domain DGGITQSPKYLFRKEGQNVTLSCEQNLNHDAMYWYRQDPGQGLRLIYYSQIVNDFQKGDIAEGYSVSREKKESFPLTVTSAQKNPTAFYLCASSIQFSNQPQHFGDGTRLSIL.